This entry lists 17 T cell receptor beta chains sequenced from one sample in a study of blood T cell repertoires in COVID-19. The assay was immunoSEQ multiplex PCR, and TCRdb's table has in-frame clones only and misses some. Altogether 250,000 to 300,000 clones are present, around 87% being singletons, with the ten largest covering roughly 2.4%. Sequenced material: peripheral blood. These receptor sequences come from a woman aged 45-60 years who had recovered from COVID-19.

The J gene is TRBJ1-3, the V gene TRBV27, with D perhaps TRBD1 (5 bases). This CDR3 spans 13 amino acids. Trimming removed 5 bases at V and 3 bases at J, with 8 bases between. Germline V gene lookup returns CDR1 MNHEY and CDR2 SMNVEV (reference sequence). DNA for the CDR3: TGTGCCAGCAGTCGGGGGGGTGGAAACACCATATATTTT. Its translation: CASSRGGGNTIYF.

V gene TRBV2 combines with J gene TRBJ1-3, with 8 bases aligning to TRBD1. Germline loops: CDR1 SNHLY, CDR2 FYNNEI. V trimming: 6 bases; J trimming: 0 bases; junction bases outside the gene matches: 16. CDR3 size: 19 residues. The CDR3 is CASSYRGARQTFSGNTIYF. The CDR3 DNA follows: TGTGCCAGCAGCTACAGGGGGGCTCGGCAGACCTTCTCTGGAAACACCATATATTTT.

This clone was observed a handful of times. The J gene is TRBJ2-1, the V gene TRBV2, with D unresolved. Trimming pared 2 bases from V and 5 bases from J, leaving 7 bases between. CDR1 and CDR2 (germline): SNHLY, FYNNEI. This CDR3 contains 13 residues. CDR3: CASSEPFNNEQFF. CDR3 nucleotide sequence: TGTGCCAGCAGTGAACCCTTTAACAATGAGCAGTTCTTC.

The J gene is TRBJ1-3, the V gene TRBV30; TRBD1 matches at 8 bases. This CDR3 is built from 12 residues. Germline values: CDR1 GTSNPN, CDR2 SVGIG (reference sequence). With V trimmed by 4 bases and J by 4 bases, 0 bases remained unmatched. CDR3 DNA: TGTGCCTGGACAGGGGGCGGAAACACCATATATTTT. It translates to CAWTGGGNTIYF.

The CDR3, as DNA: TGTGCCAGCAGCTTCCCTACCTCTAGCGGGAAAGCAGCCCAAGAGACCCAGTACTTC. Its translation: CASSFPTSSGKAAQETQYF. This chain connects TRBV7-9 to TRBJ2-5; 9 nucleotides match TRBD2. Germline CDR1 reads SEHNR; CDR2 reads FQNEAQ (reference sequence). This CDR3 has 19 amino acids. The V gene end was trimmed by 3 bases and the J gene end by 1 base; junction bases not matched to a gene: 15.

This sequence joins TRBV16 and TRBJ1-2, with 8 bases lining up with TRBD1. This CDR3 has 14 residues. Per the germline V gene, CDR1 is KGHSY and CDR2 is FQNENV. J was trimmed by 4 bases and V by 4 bases; bases with no gene match: 5. The CDR3 coding sequence is TGTGCCAGCAGCCTCGACAGGGGCGGCTATGGCTACACCTTC. Translating gives CASSLDRGGYGYTF.

The CDR3 DNA sequence: TGCGCCAGCAGCTTGTCCCTGACAGGGGGCACCGGGGAGCTGTTTTTT. Its protein is CASSLSLTGGTGELFF. This chain uses TRBV5-1 with TRBJ2-2; 9 bases match TRBD1. J lost 4 bases, V lost 1 base, and 5 bases had no gene match. This CDR3 comprises 16 residues. Germline V gives CDR1 SGHRS, CDR2 YFSETQ.

The V and J genes are TRBV5-1 and TRBJ1-2; TRBD1 might be the D (5 bases). The germline CDR1 and CDR2 sequences are SGHRS and YFSETQ. V lost 0 bases and J lost 0, with 12 bases in between. The CDR3 spans 16 residues. The CDR3 spells CASSLELTGPNYGYTF. The CDR3 nucleotides read TGCGCCAGCAGCTTGGAACTCACAGGACCTAACTATGGCTACACCTTC.

The rearrangement links TRBV6-4 to TRBJ2-1; 10 positions match TRBD2. Germline trimming cut 5 bases from V and 6 bases from J; bases unmatched to any gene: 7. Germline lookup yields CDR1 MRHNA and CDR2 SNTAGT. The CDR3 length is 15 residues. DNA of the CDR3: TGTGCCAGCAGTCACACTAGCGGGGCCGGCAATGAGCAGTTCTTC. This translates into CASSHTSGAGNEQFF.

The rearrangement uses TRBV5-1 and TRBJ1-1; D is unclear. The germline CDR1 and CDR2 sequences are SGHRS and YFSETQ. Between the trimmed V and J ends, which lost 0 bases and 6 bases, there was a span of 15 bases. There are 15 residues in the CDR3. For the CDR3, the DNA is TGCGCCAGCAGCTTGGATCTCGGGGAACGGTCTGAAGCTTTCTTT. Its protein is CASSLDLGERSEAFF.

V is TRBV19 and J is TRBJ2-7, with TRBD1 identical over 8 bases. The CDR3 has 15 residues. J gave up 3 bases and V 1 base, and 5 bases lay outside the gene matches. CDR1 and CDR2 (germline): LNHDA, SQIVND (reference sequence). This CDR3 reads CASSIGQGTYYEQYF. For the CDR3, the DNA is TGTGCCAGTAGTATAGGACAGGGGACCTACTACGAGCAGTACTTC.

This clone appeared a few times. This rearrangement joins TRBV28 to TRBJ1-4; maybe TRBD1 (5 bases). Germline V CDR1 and CDR2: MDHEN, SYDVKM. The ends were cut back, 5 bases at V and 1 base at J, with 11 bases in the middle. The CDR3 totals 15 residues. CDR3 in DNA: TGTGCCAGCAGTACAGCCGGGGGAACTAATGAAAAACTGTTTTTT. Its protein product is CASSTAGGTNEKLFF.

The chain couples TRBV3-1 (or the pseudogene TRBV3-2) to TRBJ1-2; 7 bases align to TRBD1. After removal of 2 bases from V and 8 bases from J, the junction contained 11 bases not matched to a gene. The CDR3 length is 15 residues. The germline gives CDR1 LGHDT, CDR2 YNNKEL (reference sequence). The DNA of the CDR3 is TGTGCCAGCAGCCAACAAGACAGACAGGGATCGGGCTACACCTTC. Protein: CASSQQDRQGSGYTF.

V and J are TRBV3-1 (or the pseudogene TRBV3-2) and TRBJ2-3; D perhaps matches TRBD2 (5 bases). The germline V gene encodes CDR1 LGHDT and CDR2 YNNKEL (reference sequence). The CDR3 extends over 16 amino acids. V dropped 1 base and J dropped 4 bases, with 15 bases sitting between them. The CDR3 loop is CASSQARRASADTQYF. The CDR3 DNA follows: TGTGCCAGCAGCCAAGCGAGGCGGGCGTCCGCAGATACGCAGTATTTT.

This chain joins TRBV5-6 and TRBJ1-2; D unclear. Trimming pared 2 bases from V and 4 bases from J, leaving 15 bases between. The CDR3 totals 15 residues. Looked up from germline, CDR1 is SGHDT and CDR2 is YYEEEE. The CDR3 spells CASSFREMGTYGYTF. The CDR3 region has the DNA TGTGCCAGCAGCTTCCGGGAAATGGGCACCTATGGCTACACCTTC.

The J gene is TRBJ1-2, the V gene TRBV2; possible D gene TRBD1, 5 bases. The V end was cut by 5 bases, the J end by 0 bases, with 13 bases between. CDR1 is SNHLY, CDR2 FYNNEI, per germline. CDR3 length: 15 residues. The CDR3 DNA is TGTGCCAGCAGTCCGGCGGGGCTTGCTAACTATGGCTACACCTTC. This sequence encodes CASSPAGLANYGYTF.

This clone was found a few times. The chain links TRBV6-1 to TRBJ1-2, with a possible D match to TRBD1 (6 bases). The CDR3 runs 15 residues. Germline CDR1 MNHNS, CDR2 SASEGT. V was clipped by 0 bases and J by 4 bases, with 12 bases between them. CDR3 residues: CASSEAQGIPYGYTF. The CDR3 DNA reads TGTGCCAGCAGTGAAGCGCAGGGGATTCCCTATGGCTACACCTTC.